The clone carrying this T cell receptor beta chain has just a few counts. Its specificity is unknown. This is likely a read error, given that the CDR3 carries no conserved phenylalanine or tryptophan at its end. The DNA is left out, because the CDR3 cannot be placed on it with certainty; the CDR3 is given as TCRdb lists it. A universal primer site came from template switching; cDNA carried unique molecular identifiers. MiXCR, run by TCRdb on the 5' RACE reads, gives a single entry per CDR3 protein. The repertoire includes roughly 490,000 distinct CDR3 sequences, roughly an eighth of them detected once, and approximately 1% sits in the top ten. This record comes from a study of identical twins. The CDR3 region is 14 residues in length, termini included. The V gene's germline CDR1 is LNHNV and CDR2 YYDKDF (reference sequence). Points from the study as a whole: Within monozygotic twins, out-of-frame TCR alpha sharing was underestimated by the models. The study based its conclusions on cross-sectional statistical analysis and did not follow the same donors.

The same sample was also used in a study of yellow fever vaccine responses in identical twins. That study adds: Twins' T cell vaccine responses reportedly looked partly convergent, partly personalized.

Sequencing was carried out using CD4+ T cells sorted from blood. The receptor's source is a woman under 30 in good health. The V and J genes are TRBV15 and TRBJ2-7; the table's D gene call, TRBD2, was not cross checked with the DNA. This chain's CDR3 is CATSRDGRDGPFFN.